This TCR beta chain appears in the sequencing data of a study of T-cell reconstitution after alpha-beta-depleted transplantation in children. Germline CDR1 and CDR2: LGHDT and YNNKEL (reference sequence). This CDR3 has 13 amino acids. The V and J ends lost 7 bases and 6 bases, in that order; junction bases with no gene match: 8. Preparing the TCRbeta library involved the use of unique molecular identifiers. One entry per CDR3 protein, called by TCRdb with MiXCR from the PCR reads. Among a few hundred thousand distinct CDR3 sequences listed, approximately 16% were seen once. The source is a human donor who donated a stem cell graft to a child with acute lymphoblastic leukemia. The J gene is TRBJ1-2, the V gene TRBV3-1; 7 positions agree with TRBD1. The sample in question was PBMCs from the stem cell graft donor, obtained from the stem cell graft. CDR3 in amino acids: CASNQGGTDGYTF. CDR3 nucleotide sequence: TGTGCCAGCAACCAGGGGGGGACTGATGGCTACACCTTC.